The 12 T cell receptor beta chains below come from one sample, sequenced in a study of identical twins. MiXCR was run by TCRdb on the 5' RACE reads, yielding one entry per CDR3 protein. The repertoire holds roughly 690,000 distinct CDR3 sequences, with roughly 6% as singletons. Sequencing was performed on naive T cells sorted from blood. These receptors were obtained from a man aged 18 to 29 in good health.

This clonotype was counted at least ten times. The rearrangement uses TRBV2 and TRBJ2-3, with 8 bases aligning to TRBD2. Germline V gives CDR1 SNHLY, CDR2 FYNNEI. With 6 bases clipped from V and 2 bases from J, the junction kept 10 bases outside the gene matches. There are 16 residues in the CDR3. The CDR3 here is CASRELAEHFTDTQYF. For the CDR3, the DNA is TGTGCCAGCAGGGAACTAGCGGAACATTTCACAGATACGCAGTATTTT.

This clonotype showed up many times. The chain has TRBV29-1 and TRBJ2-1; 14 bases match TRBD2. Germline values: CDR1 SQVTM, CDR2 ANQGSEA. There are 16 residues in the CDR3. V was clipped by 6 bases and J by 10 bases; unmatched bases: 14. CDR3 in amino acids: CSVPRTGTSGSPEQFF. In DNA, the CDR3 is TGCAGCGTGCCAAGGACCGGGACTAGCGGGAGTCCCGAGCAGTTCTTC.

In its sample, this clonotype was seen a few times. The chain joins TRBV12-3 or TRBV12-4 to TRBJ2-2; the D is unclear. This CDR3 has 14 residues. Trimming cost V 4 bases and J 4 bases, with 10 bases left between them. CDR3 loop: CASSSRAATGELFF. CDR3 bases: TGTGCCAGCAGTTCTCGAGCAGCCACCGGGGAGCTGTTTTTT.

This clonotype has at least ten counts. V gene TRBV19 combines with J gene TRBJ1-4; a possible D gene is TRBD1 (5 bases). V was clipped by 6 bases and J by 0 bases, with 11 bases between them. The CDR3 totals 15 residues. Per the germline V gene, CDR1 is LNHDA and CDR2 is SQIVND (reference sequence). The CDR3 bases are TGTGCCAGTAGCCAGCAGGGTGCAACTAATGAAAAACTGTTTTTT. Translating it yields CASSQQGATNEKLFF.

There are a few counts of this clonotype. The V gene is TRBV24-1, the J gene TRBJ2-1; unclear D gene. Per the germline V gene, CDR1 is KGHDR and CDR2 is SFDVKD. This CDR3 comprises 14 residues. Trimming took 1 base from V and 8 from J, leaving 11 bases between them. This chain's CDR3 is CATSDFNIPYEQFF. In nucleotides, the CDR3 is TGTGCCACCAGTGATTTCAACATACCCTATGAGCAGTTCTTC.

There are many counts of this clonotype. The V call is TRBV6-5, the J call TRBJ2-2; 7 positions match TRBD2. Germline lookup yields CDR1 MNHEY and CDR2 SVGAGI. The CDR3 length is 15 residues. The V segment lost 2 bases and the J segment 3 bases; nucleotides outside the gene matches: 3. In DNA, the CDR3 is TGTGCCAGCAGTTACGTGGGAGGGCACACCGGGGAGCTGTTTTTT. It is translated as CASSYVGGHTGELFF.

About this clonotype itself: A junction end diverges from the germline sequence, so it may reflect a read error. The chain couples TRBV11-2 to TRBJ2-1; D not certain. CDR1 and CDR2 (germline): SGHAT, FQNNGV. The CDR3 is made up of 14 amino acids. The CDR3 DNA reads TGTGCCAGCAGCCCAACCCCAAGTAACAATGAGCGGTTCTTC. Translating it yields CASSPTPSNNERFF.

This clonotype has at least ten counts. The V gene is TRBV20-1, the J gene TRBJ2-3, with unresolved D. The V and J ends lost 7 bases and 3 bases respectively, with 17 bases between them. This CDR3 is built from 14 residues. Per germline, CDR1 DFQATT and CDR2 SNEGSKA (reference sequence). This chain's CDR3 is CSGGRVKGTDTQYF. The CDR3 nucleotides read TGCAGTGGGGGAAGGGTAAAAGGGACAGATACGCAGTATTTT.

The table lists this clonotype with a few counts. The rearrangement links TRBV12-3 or TRBV12-4 to TRBJ2-2; D unresolved. V was pared by 5 bases and J by 1 base, with 11 bases between. The CDR3 loop spans 15 amino acids. As DNA, the CDR3 is TGTGCCAGCAGTCCCAGTGTTCTGAACACCGGGGAGCTGTTTTTT. Its protein product is CASSPSVLNTGELFF.

This clonotype was picked up many times. This rearrangement joins TRBV6-1 to TRBJ1-5, with 10 nucleotides matching TRBD1. After removal of 8 bases from V and 3 bases from J, the junction contained 10 bases not matched to a gene. The CDR3 contains 16 residues. Per the germline V gene, CDR1 is MNHNS and CDR2 is SASEGT. In DNA, the CDR3 is TGTGCCAGCCACAGCGGGACAGGGGACGACAATCAGCCCCAGCATTTT. It codes for CASHSGTGDDNQPQHF.

This clonotype was counted many times. This rearrangement joins TRBV21-1 to TRBJ2-7. TRBV21-1 is designated a pseudogene. This CDR3 contains 13 residues. CDR3 sequence reads: CASGPDWVWIMYV. DNA of the CDR3: TGTGCCAGCGGACCAGACTGGGTTTGGATTATGTACGTC.

This clonotype was observed a few times. The chain recombines TRBV5-1 with TRBJ2-1; D gene ambiguous. The CDR3 runs to 15 residues. V was clipped by 3 bases and J by 4 bases, with 14 bases between them. The V gene's germline CDR1 is SGHRS and CDR2 YFSETQ. CDR3 sequence: CASSWKPGSYNEQFF. DNA of the CDR3: TGCGCCAGCAGCTGGAAACCCGGCAGTTACAATGAGCAGTTCTTC.